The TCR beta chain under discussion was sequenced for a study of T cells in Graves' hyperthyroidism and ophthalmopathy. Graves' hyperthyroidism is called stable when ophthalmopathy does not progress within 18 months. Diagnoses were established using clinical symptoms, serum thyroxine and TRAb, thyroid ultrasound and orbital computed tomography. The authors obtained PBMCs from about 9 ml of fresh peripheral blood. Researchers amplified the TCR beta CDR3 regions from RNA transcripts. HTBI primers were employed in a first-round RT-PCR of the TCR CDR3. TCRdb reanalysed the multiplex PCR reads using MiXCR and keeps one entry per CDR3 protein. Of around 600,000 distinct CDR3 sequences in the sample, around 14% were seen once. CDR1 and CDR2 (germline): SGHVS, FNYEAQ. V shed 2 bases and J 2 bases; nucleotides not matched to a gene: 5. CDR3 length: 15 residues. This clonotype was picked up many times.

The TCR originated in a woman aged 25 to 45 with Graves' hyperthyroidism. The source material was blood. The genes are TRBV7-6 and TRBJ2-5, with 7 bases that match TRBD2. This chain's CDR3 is CASSLMAGDQETQYF. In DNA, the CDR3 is TGTGCCAGCAGCTTAATGGCGGGAGATCAAGAGACCCAGTACTTC.